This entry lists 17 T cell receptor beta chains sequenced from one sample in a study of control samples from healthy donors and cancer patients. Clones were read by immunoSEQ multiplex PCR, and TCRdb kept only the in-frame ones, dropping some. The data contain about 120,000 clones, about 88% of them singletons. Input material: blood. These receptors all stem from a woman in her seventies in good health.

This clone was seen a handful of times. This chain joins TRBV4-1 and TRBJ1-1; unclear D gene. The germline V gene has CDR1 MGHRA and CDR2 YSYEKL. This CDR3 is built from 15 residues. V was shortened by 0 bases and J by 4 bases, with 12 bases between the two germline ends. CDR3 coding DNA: TGCGCCAGCAGCCAAGATGGGAAGCGAGGCACTGAAGCTTTCTTT. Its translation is CASSQDGKRGTEAFF.

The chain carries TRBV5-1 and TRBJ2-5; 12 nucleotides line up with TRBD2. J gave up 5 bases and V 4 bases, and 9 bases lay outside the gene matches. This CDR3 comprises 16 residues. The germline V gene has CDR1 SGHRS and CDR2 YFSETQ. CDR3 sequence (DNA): TGCGCCAGCAGCACCACCCGTCTAGCGGGGGGGGAGACCCAGTACTTC. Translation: CASSTTRLAGGETQYF.

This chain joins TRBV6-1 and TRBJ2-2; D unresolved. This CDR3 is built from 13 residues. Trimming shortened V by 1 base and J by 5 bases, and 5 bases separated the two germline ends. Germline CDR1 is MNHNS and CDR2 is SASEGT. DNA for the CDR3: TGTGCCAGCAGTGAAGTTCAAACCGGGGAGCTGTTTTTT. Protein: CASSEVQTGELFF.

CDR3 sequence reads: CASSVGDGYEQYF. Written as DNA, the CDR3 is TGTGCCAGCAGCGTAGGGGATGGCTACGAGCAGTACTTC. J is TRBJ2-7 and V is TRBV9; D not resolved. Germline V lookup: CDR1 SGDLS, CDR2 YYNGEE. The length of the CDR3 is 13 residues. With 0 bases removed from V and 3 bases from J, the gap between germline ends came to 7 bases.

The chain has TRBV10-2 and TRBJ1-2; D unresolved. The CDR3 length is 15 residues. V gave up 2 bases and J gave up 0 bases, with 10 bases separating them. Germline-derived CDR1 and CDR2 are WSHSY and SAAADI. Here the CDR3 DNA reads TGCGCCAGCAGTGAGAGGACGCCAGCTAACTATGGCTACACCTTC. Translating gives CASSERTPANYGYTF.

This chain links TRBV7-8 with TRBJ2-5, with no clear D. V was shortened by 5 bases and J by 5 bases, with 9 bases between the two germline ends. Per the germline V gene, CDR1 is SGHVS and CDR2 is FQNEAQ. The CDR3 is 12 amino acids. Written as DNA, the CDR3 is TGTGCCAGCAGCCCCTCGACGGAGACCCAGTACTTC. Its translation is CASSPSTETQYF. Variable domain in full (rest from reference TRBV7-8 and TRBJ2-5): GAGVSQSPRYKVAKRGQDVALRCDPISGHVSLFWYQQALGQGPEFLTYFQNEAQLDKSGLPSDRFFAERPEGSVSTLKIQRTQQEDSAVYLCASSPSTETQYFGPGTRLLVL.

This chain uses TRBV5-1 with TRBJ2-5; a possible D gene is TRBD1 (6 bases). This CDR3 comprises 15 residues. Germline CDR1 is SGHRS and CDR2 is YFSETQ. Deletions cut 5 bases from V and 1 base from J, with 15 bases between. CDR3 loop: CASRLGTPFQETQYF. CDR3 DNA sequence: TGCGCCAGCAGACTTGGGACACCCTTCCAAGAGACCCAGTACTTC.

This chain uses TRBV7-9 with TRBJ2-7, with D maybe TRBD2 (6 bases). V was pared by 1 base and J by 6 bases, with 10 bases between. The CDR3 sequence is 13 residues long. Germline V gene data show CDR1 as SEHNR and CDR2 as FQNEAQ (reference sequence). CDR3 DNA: TGTGCCAGCAGCTTAGGGGCTAGCGCCGAGCAGTACTTC. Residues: CASSLGASAEQYF.

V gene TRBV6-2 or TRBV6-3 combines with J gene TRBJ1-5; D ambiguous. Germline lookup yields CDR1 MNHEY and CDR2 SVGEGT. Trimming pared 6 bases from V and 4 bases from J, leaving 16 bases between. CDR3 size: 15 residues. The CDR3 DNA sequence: TGTGCCAGCAGCAGGAGGAGGGATGTTAATCAGCCCCAGCATTTT. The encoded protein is CASSRRRDVNQPQHF.

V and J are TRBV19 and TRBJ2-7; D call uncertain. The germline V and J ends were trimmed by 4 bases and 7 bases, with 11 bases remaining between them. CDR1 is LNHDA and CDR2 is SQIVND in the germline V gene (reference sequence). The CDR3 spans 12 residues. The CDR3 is CASSNHPWEQYF. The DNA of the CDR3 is TGTGCCAGTAGTAATCACCCTTGGGAGCAGTACTTC.

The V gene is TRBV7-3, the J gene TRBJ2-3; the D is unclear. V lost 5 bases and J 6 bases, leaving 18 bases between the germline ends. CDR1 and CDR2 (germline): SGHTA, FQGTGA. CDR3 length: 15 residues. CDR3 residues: CASSLSPQTVDTQYF. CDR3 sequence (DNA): TGTGCCAGCAGCCTTTCCCCTCAAACCGTGGATACGCAGTATTTT.

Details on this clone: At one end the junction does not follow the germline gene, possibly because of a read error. Written as DNA, the CDR3 is TGTGCCACCAGCAGAGATGGTCGCCAGGCCTTC. Its protein product is CATSRDGRQAF. The V and J genes are TRBV15 and TRBJ1-2; D is uncertain. This CDR3 contains 11 residues. CDR1 and CDR2 from the germline V gene are LNHNV and YYDKDF (reference sequence).

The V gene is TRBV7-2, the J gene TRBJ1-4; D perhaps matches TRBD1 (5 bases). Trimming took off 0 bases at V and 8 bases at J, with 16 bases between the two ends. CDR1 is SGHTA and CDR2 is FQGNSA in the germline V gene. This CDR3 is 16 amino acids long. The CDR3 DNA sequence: TGTGCCAGCAGCTTAGCCGGTTGGGGGGTGGACGAAAAACTGTTTTTT. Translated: CASSLAGWGVDEKLFF. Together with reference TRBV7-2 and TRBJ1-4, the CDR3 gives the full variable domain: GAGVSQSPSNKVTEKGKDVELRCDPISGHTALYWYRQSLGQGLEFLIYFQGNSAPDKSGLPSDRFSAERTGGSVSTLTIQRTQQEDSAVYLCASSLAGWGVDEKLFFGSGTQLSVL.

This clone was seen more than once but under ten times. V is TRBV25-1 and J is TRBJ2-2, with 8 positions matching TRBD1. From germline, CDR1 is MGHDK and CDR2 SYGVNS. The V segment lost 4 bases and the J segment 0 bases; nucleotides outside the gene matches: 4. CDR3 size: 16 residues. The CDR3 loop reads CASSARQGPNTGELFF. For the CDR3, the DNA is TGTGCCAGCAGTGCCCGACAGGGGCCGAACACCGGGGAGCTGTTTTTT.

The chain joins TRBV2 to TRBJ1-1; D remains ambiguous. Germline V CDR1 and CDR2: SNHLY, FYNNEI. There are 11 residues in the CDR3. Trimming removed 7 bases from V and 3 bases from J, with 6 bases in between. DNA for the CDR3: TGTGCCAGCAACAGAGACACTGAAGCTTTCTTT. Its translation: CASNRDTEAFF.

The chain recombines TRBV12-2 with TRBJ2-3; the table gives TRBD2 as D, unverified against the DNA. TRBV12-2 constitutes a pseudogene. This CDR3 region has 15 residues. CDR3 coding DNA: TGTGCAAGTCGCTTAGCGGGGACTAGCGTAGATACGCAGTATTTT. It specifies CASRLAGTSVDTQYF.

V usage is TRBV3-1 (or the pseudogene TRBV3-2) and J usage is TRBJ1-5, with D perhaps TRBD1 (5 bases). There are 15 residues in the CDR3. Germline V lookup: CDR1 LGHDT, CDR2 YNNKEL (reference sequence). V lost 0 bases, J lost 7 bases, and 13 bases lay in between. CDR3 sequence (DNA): TGTGCCAGCAGCCAAGATTCCAGGGCTACCCAGCCCCAGCATTTT. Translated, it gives CASSQDSRATQPQHF.